Reported below is one T cell receptor (beta chain). Its antigen remains unknown. The sample comes from a study of PD-1 blockade in classical Hodgkin lymphoma. Described time point: cycle 4 day 1 (C4D1), after 5 to 7 weeks of nivolumab. Brentuximab vedotin exposure varied, and every patient relapsed after autologous stem cell transplantation. After thawing, PBMCs were subjected to magnetic negative selection to isolate CD8+ T cells. Patients were administered nivolumab (3 mg/kg intravenously) every 2 weeks. Profiled with immunoSEQ multiplex PCR; TCRdb holds only in-frame clones, not every one. The sample shows roughly 1,300 clones, just over 75% of them seen only once. Germline CDR1 reads SGHTS; CDR2 reads YDEGEE. V was clipped by 4 bases and J by 5 bases, with 13 bases between them. The CDR3 loop spans 14 amino acids. Broader study findings: The CD4+ diversity rise by C4D1 was clearest in complete responders. Differences between repertoires have undefined causes, possibly disease activity or prior therapy.

V usage is TRBV5-8 and J usage is TRBJ2-1; no clear D. The sequence derives from a human donor with classical Hodgkin lymphoma. The donor label of this sample is uncertain. Sequencing was performed on CD8+ T cells from blood, taken before the fourth cycle of nivolumab. The DNA for the CDR3 is TGTGCCAGCAGCCCCTTGACTGTGGACAATGAGCAGTTCTTC. It translates to CASSPLTVDNEQFF.